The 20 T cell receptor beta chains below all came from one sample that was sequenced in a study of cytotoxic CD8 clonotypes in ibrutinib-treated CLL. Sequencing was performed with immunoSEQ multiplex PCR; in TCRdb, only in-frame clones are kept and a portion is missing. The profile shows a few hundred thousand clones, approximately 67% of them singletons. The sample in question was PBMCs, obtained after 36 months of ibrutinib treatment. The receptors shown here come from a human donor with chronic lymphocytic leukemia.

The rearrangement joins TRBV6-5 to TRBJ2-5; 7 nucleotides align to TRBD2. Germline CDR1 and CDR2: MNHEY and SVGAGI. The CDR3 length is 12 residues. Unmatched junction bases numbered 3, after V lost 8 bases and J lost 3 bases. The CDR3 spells CASGRGKETQYF. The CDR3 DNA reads TGTGCCAGCGGGAGGGGAAAAGAGACCCAGTACTTC.

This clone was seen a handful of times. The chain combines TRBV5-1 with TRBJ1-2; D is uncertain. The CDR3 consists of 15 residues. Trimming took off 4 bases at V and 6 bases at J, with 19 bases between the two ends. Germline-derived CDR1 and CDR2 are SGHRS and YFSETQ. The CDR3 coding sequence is TGCGCCAGCAGCGGATGGGATCTTCTCGGGGATGGCTACACCTTC. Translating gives CASSGWDLLGDGYTF.

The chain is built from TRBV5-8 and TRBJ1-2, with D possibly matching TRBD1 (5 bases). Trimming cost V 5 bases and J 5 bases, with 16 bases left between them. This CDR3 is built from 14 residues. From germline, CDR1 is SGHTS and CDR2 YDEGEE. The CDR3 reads CASSQPGRLYGYTF. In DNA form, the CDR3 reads TGTGCCAGCAGTCAACCGGGACGGCTGTATGGCTACACCTTC.

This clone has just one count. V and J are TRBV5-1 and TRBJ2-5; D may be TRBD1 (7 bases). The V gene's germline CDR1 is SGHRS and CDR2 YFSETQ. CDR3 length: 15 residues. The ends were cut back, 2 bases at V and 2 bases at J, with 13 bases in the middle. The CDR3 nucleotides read TGCGCCAGCAGCTTTCAGCAGGGGGGACAAGAGACCCAGTACTTC. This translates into CASSFQQGGQETQYF. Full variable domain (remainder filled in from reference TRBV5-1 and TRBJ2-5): KAGVTQTPRYLIKTRGQQVTLSCSPISGHRSVSWYQQTPGQGLQFLFEYFSETQRNKGNFPGRFSGRQFSNSRSEMNVSTLELGDSALYLCASSFQQGGQETQYFGPGTRLLVL.

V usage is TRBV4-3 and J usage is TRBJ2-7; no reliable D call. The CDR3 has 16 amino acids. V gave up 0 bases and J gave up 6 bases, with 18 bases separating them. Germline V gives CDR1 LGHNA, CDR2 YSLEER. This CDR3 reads CASSQEIALHRGEQYF. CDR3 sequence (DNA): TGCGCCAGCAGCCAAGAAATCGCCCTCCACCGCGGCGAGCAGTACTTC.

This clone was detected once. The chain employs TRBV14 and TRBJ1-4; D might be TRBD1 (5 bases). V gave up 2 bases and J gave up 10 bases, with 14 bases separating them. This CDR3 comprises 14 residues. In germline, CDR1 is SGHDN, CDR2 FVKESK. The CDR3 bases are TGTGCCAGCAGCCAAAGCAATTGGGGGGGAAAACTGTTTTTT. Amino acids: CASSQSNWGGKLFF.

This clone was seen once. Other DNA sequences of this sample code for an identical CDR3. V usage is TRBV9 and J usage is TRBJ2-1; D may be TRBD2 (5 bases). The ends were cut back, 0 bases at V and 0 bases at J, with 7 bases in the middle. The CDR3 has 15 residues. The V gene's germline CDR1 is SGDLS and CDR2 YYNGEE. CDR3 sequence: CASSVGRGSYNEQFF. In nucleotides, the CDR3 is TGTGCCAGCAGCGTAGGACGGGGCTCCTACAATGAGCAGTTCTTC. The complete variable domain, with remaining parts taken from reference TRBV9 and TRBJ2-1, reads DSGVTQTPKHLITATGQRVTLRCSPRSGDLSVYWYQQSLDQGLQFLIQYYNGEERAKGNILERFSAQQFPDLHSELNLSSLELGDSALYFCASSVGRGSYNEQFFGPGTRLTVL.

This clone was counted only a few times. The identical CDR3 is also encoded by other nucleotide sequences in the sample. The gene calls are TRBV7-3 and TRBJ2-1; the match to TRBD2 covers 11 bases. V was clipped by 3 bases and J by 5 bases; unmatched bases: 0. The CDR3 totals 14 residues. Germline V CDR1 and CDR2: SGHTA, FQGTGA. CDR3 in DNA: TGTGCCAGCAGCTTGACTAGCGGGAACAATGAGCAGTTCTTC. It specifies CASSLTSGNNEQFF.

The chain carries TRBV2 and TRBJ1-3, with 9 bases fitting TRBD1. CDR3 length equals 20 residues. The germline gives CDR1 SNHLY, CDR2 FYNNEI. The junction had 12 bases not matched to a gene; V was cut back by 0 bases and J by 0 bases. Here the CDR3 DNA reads TGTGCCAGCAGTGAAGCGTACCTTGGACAGGGGCCTTACTCTGGAAACACCATATATTTT. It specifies CASSEAYLGQGPYSGNTIYF.

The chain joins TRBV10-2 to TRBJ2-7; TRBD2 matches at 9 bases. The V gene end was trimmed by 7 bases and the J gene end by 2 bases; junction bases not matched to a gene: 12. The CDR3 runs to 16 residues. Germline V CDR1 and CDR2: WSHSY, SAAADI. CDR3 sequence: CASNSETSGFTYEQYF. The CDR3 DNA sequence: TGCGCCAGCAACTCGGAGACTAGCGGTTTTACCTACGAGCAGTACTTC.

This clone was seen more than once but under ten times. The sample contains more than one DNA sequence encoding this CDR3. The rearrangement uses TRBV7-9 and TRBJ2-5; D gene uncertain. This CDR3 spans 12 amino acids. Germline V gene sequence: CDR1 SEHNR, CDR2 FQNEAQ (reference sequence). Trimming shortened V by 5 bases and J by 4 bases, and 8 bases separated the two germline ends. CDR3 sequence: CASSPLGETQYF. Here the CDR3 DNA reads TGTGCCAGCAGCCCCCTGGGAGAGACCCAGTACTTC.

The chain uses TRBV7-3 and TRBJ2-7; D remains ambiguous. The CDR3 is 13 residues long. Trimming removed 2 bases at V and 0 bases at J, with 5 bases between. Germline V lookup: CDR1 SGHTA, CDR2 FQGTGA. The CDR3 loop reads CASSLHISYEQYF. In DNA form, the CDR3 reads TGTGCCAGCAGCTTACATATCTCCTACGAGCAGTACTTC.

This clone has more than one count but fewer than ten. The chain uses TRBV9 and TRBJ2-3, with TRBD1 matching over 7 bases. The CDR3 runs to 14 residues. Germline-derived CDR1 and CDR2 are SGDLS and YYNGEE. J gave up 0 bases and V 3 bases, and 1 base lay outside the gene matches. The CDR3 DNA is TGTGCCAGCAGCGAGGACAGGAGCACAGATACGCAGTATTTT. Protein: CASSEDRSTDTQYF.

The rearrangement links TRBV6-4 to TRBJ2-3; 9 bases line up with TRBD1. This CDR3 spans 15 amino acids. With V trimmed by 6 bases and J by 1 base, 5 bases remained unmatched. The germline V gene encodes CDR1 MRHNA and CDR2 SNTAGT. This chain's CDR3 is CASRKDRGGTDTQYF. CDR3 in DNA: TGTGCCAGCAGAAAGGACAGGGGTGGCACAGATACGCAGTATTTT.

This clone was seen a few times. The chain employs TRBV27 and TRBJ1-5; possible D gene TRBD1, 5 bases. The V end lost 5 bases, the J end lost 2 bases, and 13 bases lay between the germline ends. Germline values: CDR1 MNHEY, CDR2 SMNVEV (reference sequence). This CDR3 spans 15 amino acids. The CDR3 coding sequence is TGTGCCAGCAGTGCCAGCGGGGCCCGCAATCAGCCCCAGCATTTT. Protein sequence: CASSASGARNQPQHF.

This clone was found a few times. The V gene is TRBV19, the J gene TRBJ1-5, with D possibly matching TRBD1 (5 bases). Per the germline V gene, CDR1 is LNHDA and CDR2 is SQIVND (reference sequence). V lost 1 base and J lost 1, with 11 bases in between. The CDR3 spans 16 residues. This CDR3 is CASSIVGTMSNQPQHF. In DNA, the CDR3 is TGTGCCAGTAGTATAGTAGGGACTATGAGCAATCAGCCCCAGCATTTT.

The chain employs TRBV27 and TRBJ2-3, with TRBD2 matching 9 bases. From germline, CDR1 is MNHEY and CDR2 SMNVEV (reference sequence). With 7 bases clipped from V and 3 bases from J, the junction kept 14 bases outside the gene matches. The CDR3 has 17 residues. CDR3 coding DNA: TGTGCCAGCAAACAAAAGATGGCGGGAGGGAATACAGATACGCAGTATTTT. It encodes CASKQKMAGGNTDTQYF.

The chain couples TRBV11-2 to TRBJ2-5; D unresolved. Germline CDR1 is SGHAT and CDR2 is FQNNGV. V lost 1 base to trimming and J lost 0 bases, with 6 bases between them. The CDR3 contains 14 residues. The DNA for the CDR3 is TGTGCCAGCAGCTTAGTGTCAAACCAAGAGACCCAGTACTTC. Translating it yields CASSLVSNQETQYF.

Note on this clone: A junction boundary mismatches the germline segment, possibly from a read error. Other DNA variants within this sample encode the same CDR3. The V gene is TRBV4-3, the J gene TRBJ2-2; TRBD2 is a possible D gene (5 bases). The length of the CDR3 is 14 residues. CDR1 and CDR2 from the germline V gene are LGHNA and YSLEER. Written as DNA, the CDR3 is TGCGCCAGCAGCCAAGTCCGTGACACCGGGGAGCTATTTTTT. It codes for CASSQVRDTGELFF.

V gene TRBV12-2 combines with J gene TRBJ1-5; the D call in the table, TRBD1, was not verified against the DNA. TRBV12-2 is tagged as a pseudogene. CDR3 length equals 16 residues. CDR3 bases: TGTGCAAGTCGCCTCCCGGACAGAGAGACCCATCAGCCCCAGCATTTT. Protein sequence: CASRLPDRETHQPQHF.